The 7 T cell receptor beta chains below were found in one sample sequenced in a study of vaccination and CD4 T cells after COVID-19. Treatment reported: roughly 11-day PBMC culture with coronavirus spike peptide pools or control peptides (ViraFEST assay). These receptors have no identified antigens. Once obtained from cultured CD4+ T cells, the DNA was sequenced using the Oncomine TCR Beta short-read assay. TCRdb analysed the PCR reads with MiXCR anew, one entry per CDR3 protein. The sample yields approximately 12,000 distinct CDR3 sequences, over 20% seen once. Material: CD4+ T cells from blood, cultured in vitro, obtained before SARS-CoV-2 vaccination. The source is a human donor who received a COVID-19 vaccine.

The chain uses TRBV11-2 and TRBJ2-1; TRBD2 agrees at 8 bases. The CDR3 length is 17 residues. Germline CDR1 is SGHAT and CDR2 is FQNNGV. The V segment lost 5 bases and the J segment 8 bases; nucleotides outside the gene matches: 17. CDR3: CASSPGAGGKHPYEQFF. CDR3 DNA: TGTGCCAGCAGCCCAGGGGCGGGGGGCAAACATCCTTATGAGCAGTTCTTC.

This clonotype has only a few counts. The J gene is TRBJ1-1, the V gene TRBV10-2; no clear D. V was cut by 3 bases and J by 3 bases, with 17 bases left in between. Germline CDR1 and CDR2: WSHSY and SAAADI. The CDR3 is made up of 16 amino acids. CDR3 in amino acids: CASSDLNSLEDTEAFF. The CDR3 nucleotides are TGCGCCAGCAGTGACCTCAACAGTCTCGAGGACACTGAAGCTTTCTTT.

The rearrangement uses TRBV12-3 or TRBV12-4 and TRBJ2-1; weak D call: TRBD2 (5 bases). The CDR3 is 15 amino acids. Trimming pared 3 bases from V and 5 bases from J, leaving 14 bases between. The CDR3, as DNA: TGTGCCAGCAGTTTTCGGGCTGGACTTCACAATGAGCAGTTCTTC. Amino acids: CASSFRAGLHNEQFF.

The chain employs TRBV2 and TRBJ2-1, with D perhaps matching TRBD1 (7 bases). The V gene lost 7 bases and the J gene lost 9 bases, with 19 bases spanning the gap. CDR1 is SNHLY, CDR2 FYNNEI, per germline. The CDR3 consists of 14 residues. The chain's CDR3 is CASNFDREVVEQFF. CDR3 nucleotide sequence: TGTGCCAGCAATTTCGACAGGGAGGTGGTTGAGCAGTTCTTC.

The V gene is TRBV12-3 or TRBV12-4, the J gene TRBJ2-7, with D tentatively TRBD1 (5 bases). V lost 2 bases, J lost 0 bases, and 8 bases lay in between. The CDR3 runs 14 residues. The CDR3 sequence is CASSLWTNSYEQYF. The DNA of the CDR3 is TGTGCCAGCAGTTTATGGACAAACTCCTACGAGCAGTACTTC.

Here the CDR3 DNA reads TGTGCCAGCAGCGTAGGAATGTCAACAGATACGCAGTATTTT. As protein: CASSVGMSTDTQYF. J is TRBJ2-3 and V is TRBV9; no reliable D call. V was clipped by 0 bases and J by 3 bases, with 8 bases between them. From germline, CDR1 is SGDLS and CDR2 YYNGEE. The CDR3 covers 14 residues.

This clonotype has a handful of counts. The chain employs TRBV6-1 and TRBJ1-2; D not resolved. The V gene's germline CDR1 is MNHNS and CDR2 SASEGT. CDR3 size: 13 residues. Trimming removed 9 bases at V and 1 base at J, with 12 bases between. The CDR3 reads CASSERLNYGYTF. For the CDR3, the DNA is TGTGCCAGTTCCGAGAGGCTTAACTATGGCTACACCTTC.